This T cell receptor (beta chain) was identified in a study of T cell responses to AZD1222 COVID-19 vaccine. Trimming shortened V by 6 bases and J by 7 bases, and 12 bases separated the two germline ends. Germline V gene data show CDR1 as LGHNT and CDR2 as FRNRAP. The CDR3 totals 12 residues. Assay: immunoSEQ multiplex PCR; the TCRdb copy retains only in-frame clones and omits some. The sample shows 140,000 to 150,000 clones, about 90% of them seen only once. This chain uses TRBV12-5 with TRBJ1-2; D gene unclear. This specimen consisted of peripheral blood, obtained 28 days after the second dose of the MenACWY control vaccine. This TCR came from an adult who received the MenACWY meningococcal vaccine as a control. The CDR3 DNA is TGTGCTAGTGGCCCCTCGTTAGTTGGCTACACCTTC. It specifies CASGPSLVGYTF.